The TCR beta chain under discussion was sequenced for a study of long-term antiretroviral therapy in people with HIV. With regard to this clone: The antigen remains unidentified.

For each donor, at least one pre-ART and at least two post-ART PBMC samples were available. Study-level findings and limits: The study collected blood between about 2003 and 2017, possibly under older ART regimens. ART adherence, viral resistance and therapy changes went unrecorded.

Survey-level resolution applied to immunoSEQ assay v3.0. For every sample, sequencing targeted about 40,000-50,000 T-cell genomes. This table comes from immunoSEQ multiplex PCR, and its TCRdb copy is limited to in-frame clones, with some not included. The profile shows roughly 17,000 clones, 91% of them singletons. CDR1 is MNHNY, CDR2 SVGAGI, per germline (reference sequence). CDR3 length: 16 amino acids. V was clipped by 6 bases and J by 8 bases; unmatched bases: 14. This chain uses TRBV6-6 with TRBJ2-3; 10 bases line up with TRBD1. This TCR was sampled from a man in his sixties with HIV. The specimen comprised unsorted PBMCs, sampled 0.3 years after starting antiretroviral therapy. CDR3 coding DNA: TGTGCCAGCAGCCCTGGACAGGGGGGATTTATGGGTACGCAGTATTTT. Its protein is CASSPGQGGFMGTQYF.